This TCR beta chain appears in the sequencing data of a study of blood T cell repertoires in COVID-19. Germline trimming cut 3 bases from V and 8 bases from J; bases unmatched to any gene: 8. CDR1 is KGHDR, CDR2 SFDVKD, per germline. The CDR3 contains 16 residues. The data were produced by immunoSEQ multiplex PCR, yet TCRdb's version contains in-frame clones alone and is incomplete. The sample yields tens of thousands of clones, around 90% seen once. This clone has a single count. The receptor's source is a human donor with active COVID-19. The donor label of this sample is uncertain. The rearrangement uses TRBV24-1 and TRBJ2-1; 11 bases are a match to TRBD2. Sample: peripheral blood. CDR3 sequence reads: CATSDISGGGRDEQFF. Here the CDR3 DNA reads TGTGCCACCAGTGATATTAGCGGGGGGGGCCGTGATGAGCAGTTCTTC.